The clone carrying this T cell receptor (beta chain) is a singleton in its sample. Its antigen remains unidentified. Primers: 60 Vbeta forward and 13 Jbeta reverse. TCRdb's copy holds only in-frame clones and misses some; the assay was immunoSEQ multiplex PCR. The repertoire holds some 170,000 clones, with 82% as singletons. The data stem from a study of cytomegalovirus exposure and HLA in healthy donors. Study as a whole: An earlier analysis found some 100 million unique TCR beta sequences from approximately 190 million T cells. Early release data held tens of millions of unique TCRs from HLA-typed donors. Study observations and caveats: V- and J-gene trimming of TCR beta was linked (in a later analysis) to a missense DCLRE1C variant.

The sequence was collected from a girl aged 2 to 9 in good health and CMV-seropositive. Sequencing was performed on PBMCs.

The CDR3 is CAWSLQVQETQYF. Here the CDR3 DNA reads TGTGCCTGGAGTCTACAGGTCCAAGAGACCCAGTACTTC. The chain is built from TRBV30 and TRBJ2-5; D is perhaps TRBD1 (5 bases). This CDR3 comprises 13 residues. Trimming left V 2 bases short and J 1 base short, with 8 bases between. Germline V gene sequence: CDR1 GTSNPN, CDR2 SVGIG (reference sequence).